Following are 28 T cell receptor beta chains from one sample sequenced in a study of blood T cell repertoires in COVID-19. Profiling relied on immunoSEQ multiplex PCR, and the TCRdb table lists in-frame clones only, not all of them. The sample lists around 20,000 clones, 75% to 95% occurring once. Sequenced: peripheral blood. All receptors derive from a man aged 65 to 85 with active COVID-19.

Of note for this clone: One end of the junction does not line up with germline, which may come from a read error. This chain connects TRBV29-1 to TRBJ2-1, with TRBD2 matching 7 bases. The CDR3 loop spans 15 amino acids. The V gene's germline CDR1 is SQVTM and CDR2 ANQGSEA. The CDR3 DNA reads as TGCAGCTTTGATGGGGGACTAACCTCCTACAATGAGCAGTTCTTC. It yields the protein CSFDGGLTSYNEQFF.

This chain joins TRBV15 and TRBJ2-7; 11 bases align to TRBD2. The junction had 7 bases not matched to a gene; V was cut back by 0 bases and J by 3 bases. The germline CDR1 and CDR2 sequences are LNHNV and YYDKDF (reference sequence). This CDR3 comprises 17 residues. The CDR3 sequence: CATSRDWGLAGGYEQYF. CDR3 nucleotide sequence: TGTGCCACCAGCAGAGATTGGGGTCTAGCGGGGGGCTACGAGCAGTACTTC.

This chain uses TRBV10-3 with TRBJ2-3, with TRBD2 matching over 13 bases. Germline-derived CDR1 and CDR2 are ENHRY and SYGVKD. The J segment lost 3 bases and the V segment lost 3 bases, leaving 9 bases of the junction unmatched. This CDR3 spans 18 amino acids. CDR3 nucleotide sequence: TGTGCCATCAGTGACCCACCGGGACTAGCGGGAAGGACAGATACGCAGTATTTT. It codes for CAISDPPGLAGRTDTQYF.

This clone was observed a handful of times. V is TRBV9 and J is TRBJ1-4; D ambiguous. The germline V and J ends were trimmed by 5 bases and 8 bases, with 13 bases remaining between them. The CDR3 covers 13 residues. Germline V gene data show CDR1 as SGDLS and CDR2 as YYNGEE. The CDR3 coding sequence is TGTGCCAGCAGTTCTAGCCCTTTCGAAAAACTGTTTTTT. As protein: CASSSSPFEKLFF.

This clone was recorded once. The chain combines TRBV6-1 with TRBJ2-3, with D possibly TRBD1 on 7 matching bases. With 2 bases removed from V and 5 bases from J, the gap between germline ends came to 11 bases. The CDR3 extends over 14 amino acids. The germline V gene encodes CDR1 MNHNS and CDR2 SASEGT. The CDR3 region is CASSEQGGRDTQYF. CDR3 DNA sequence: TGTGCCAGCAGTGAACAGGGGGGAAGAGATACGCAGTATTTT.

The chain joins TRBV7-2 to TRBJ2-7; D is possibly TRBD2 (5 bases). Between the trimmed V and J ends, which lost 0 bases and 0 bases, there was a span of 6 bases. The CDR3 is 14 amino acids. Germline lookup yields CDR1 SGHTA and CDR2 FQGNSA. This chain's CDR3 is CASSLAAASYEQYF. The CDR3 nucleotides read TGTGCCAGCAGCTTAGCAGCGGCCTCCTACGAGCAGTACTTC.

The V gene is TRBV7-2, the J gene TRBJ2-1; possible D gene TRBD1, 6 bases. Per germline, CDR1 SGHTA and CDR2 FQGNSA. The ends were cut back, 1 base at V and 7 bases at J, with 11 bases in the middle. This CDR3 is built from 14 residues. The CDR3 here is CASSLGTGLNEQFF. The CDR3 DNA reads TGTGCCAGCAGCTTAGGAACAGGGTTGAATGAGCAGTTCTTC.

This chain uses TRBV4-2 with TRBJ1-3, with 7 bases identical to TRBD1. CDR3 length equals 18 residues. Trimming took 3 bases from V and 1 from J; bases not matched to a gene: 12. Germline assignment: CDR1 LGHNA and CDR2 YNFKEQ. The CDR3 DNA follows: TGTGCCAGCAGCCACATTATGGGGGCAGGGGGATCTGGAAACACCATATATTTT. It encodes CASSHIMGAGGSGNTIYF.

The chain joins TRBV11-2 to TRBJ2-2; D is perhaps TRBD2 (5 bases). Germline values: CDR1 SGHAT, CDR2 FQNNGV. The CDR3 runs 12 residues. Trimming took off 5 bases at V and 6 bases at J, with 7 bases between the two ends. The CDR3 DNA reads as TGTGCCAGCAGCCGGGGATCCGGGGAGCTGTTTTTT. Its translation: CASSRGSGELFF.

The V call is TRBV19, the J call TRBJ2-5, with 10 bases aligning to TRBD2. With 6 bases clipped from V and 6 bases from J, the junction kept 7 bases outside the gene matches. The CDR3 is 14 residues long. Looked up from germline, CDR1 is LNHDA and CDR2 is SQIVND (reference sequence). The CDR3: CASRSSGSGKTQYF. The CDR3 region has the DNA TGTGCCAGTAGGTCTAGCGGGAGTGGGAAGACCCAGTACTTC.

J is TRBJ2-1 and V is TRBV4-1; 9 bases agree with TRBD2. The CDR3 covers 17 residues. With V trimmed by 4 bases and J by 3 bases, 10 bases remained unmatched. Germline-derived CDR1 and CDR2 are MGHRA and YSYEKL. The CDR3 bases are TGCGCCAGCAGCCTTCTCGGGACTAGCAGAGACTACAATGAGCAGTTCTTC. Residues: CASSLLGTSRDYNEQFF.

Worth noting for this clone: Compared with germline, one end of the junction differs, possibly owing to a read error. The genes are TRBV28 and TRBJ2-5, with 8 nucleotides matching TRBD2. This CDR3 comprises 15 residues. Germline-derived CDR1 and CDR2 are MDHEN and SYDVKM. The DNA of the CDR3 is TGTGCCAGCAGTTTATTTTATCGGGGGGGAGAGACCCAATACTTC. Translating it yields CASSLFYRGGETQYF.

J is TRBJ1-1 and V is TRBV28; possibly TRBD1 for D (5 bases). From germline, CDR1 is MDHEN and CDR2 SYDVKM. Trimming pared 8 bases from V and 6 bases from J, leaving 13 bases between. This CDR3 comprises 12 residues. The DNA of the CDR3 is TGTGCCAGCGGTCCAGGGACTTCTGAAGCTTTCTTT. It specifies CASGPGTSEAFF.

This clone was seen just once. The CDR3 loop reads CASSPSSGSITGELFF. The CDR3 coding sequence is TGCGCCAGCAGCCCTAGTAGCGGGAGTATCACCGGGGAGCTGTTTTTT. The V call is TRBV5-1, the J call TRBJ2-2; 9 bases agree with TRBD2. CDR3 length equals 16 residues. Germline assignment: CDR1 SGHRS and CDR2 YFSETQ. The V segment lost 4 bases and the J segment 4 bases; nucleotides outside the gene matches: 8.

This sequence joins TRBV10-2 and TRBJ2-7; TRBD2 might be the D (7 bases). The germline gives CDR1 WSHSY, CDR2 SAAADI. V lost 2 bases and J lost 6, with 20 bases in between. The CDR3 is 16 amino acids. The CDR3 region is CASSEGGGGNHGEQYF. The CDR3 coding sequence is TGCGCCAGCAGTGAGGGAGGGGGGGGGAATCACGGCGAGCAGTACTTC.

The CDR3 here is CASSFDQETQYF. CDR3 coding DNA: TGTGCCAGCAGCTTCGACCAAGAGACCCAGTACTTC. V is TRBV13 and J is TRBJ2-5; D gene unclear. Per the germline V gene, CDR1 is PRHDT and CDR2 is FYEKMQ (reference sequence). V shed 3 bases and J shed 0 bases, with 2 bases lying between them. The CDR3 runs to 12 residues.

CDR3: CASSWAGEGETQYF. The CDR3 nucleotides are TGCGCCAGCAGCTGGGCAGGGGAGGGGGAGACCCAGTACTTC. This chain connects TRBV5-1 to TRBJ2-5, with D possibly matching TRBD2 (7 bases). CDR3 length: 14 amino acids. Germline-derived CDR1 and CDR2 are SGHRS and YFSETQ. The V gene lost 3 bases and the J gene lost 5 bases, with 14 bases spanning the gap.

The gene calls are TRBV7-7 and TRBJ2-2; TRBD1 matches at 7 bases. Unmatched junction bases numbered 5, after V lost 1 base and J lost 6 bases. The V gene's germline CDR1 is SSHAT and CDR2 FNYEAQ (reference sequence). The CDR3 loop spans 15 amino acids. The CDR3 nucleotides are TGTGCCAGCAGCTTAGAAGGGGGCAGGTCCGGGGAGCTGTTTTTT. Protein sequence: CASSLEGGRSGELFF.

The V gene is TRBV5-1, the J gene TRBJ2-3; maybe TRBD2 (6 bases). This CDR3 is built from 15 residues. Between the trimmed V and J ends, which lost 5 bases and 3 bases, there was a span of 16 bases. Germline CDR1 and CDR2: SGHRS and YFSETQ. For the CDR3, the DNA is TGCGCCAGCAGACGGGAGACTAGTCGGACAGATACGCAGTATTTT. Translation: CASRRETSRTDTQYF. Filled out from reference TRBV5-1 and TRBJ2-3, the complete variable domain reads KAGVTQTPRYLIKTRGQQVTLSCSPISGHRSVSWYQQTPGQGLQFLFEYFSETQRNKGNFPGRFSGRQFSNSRSEMNVSTLELGDSALYLCASRRETSRTDTQYFGPGTRLTVL.

The chain has TRBV28 and TRBJ2-2; 8 bases line up with TRBD2. This CDR3 has 16 amino acids. J lost 0 bases, V lost 6 bases, and 6 bases had no gene match. Germline V CDR1 and CDR2: MDHEN, SYDVKM. In nucleotides, the CDR3 is TGTGCCAGCAGACTAACGGGAGGGGCGAACACCGGGGAGCTGTTTTTT. Protein: CASRLTGGANTGELFF.

The genes are TRBV7-8 and TRBJ2-1, with TRBD1 matching 7 bases. Germline values: CDR1 SGHVS, CDR2 FQNEAQ. This CDR3 contains 15 residues. V shed 5 bases and J 7 bases; nucleotides not matched to a gene: 11. The CDR3 reads CASSISTGPWNEQFF. CDR3 DNA sequence: TGTGCCAGCAGCATTTCGACAGGGCCCTGGAATGAGCAGTTCTTC.

The chain uses TRBV28 and TRBJ1-1; the match to TRBD1 covers 11 bases. V shed 2 bases, J shed 5 bases, and the junction held 4 bases outside the gene matches. The CDR3 covers 15 residues. The germline gives CDR1 MDHEN, CDR2 SYDVKM. CDR3 sequence: CASSLTGTGGTEAFF. For the CDR3, the DNA is TGTGCCAGCAGTTTAACCGGGACAGGGGGAACTGAAGCTTTCTTT.

This clone was counted a single time. The chain combines TRBV12-5 with TRBJ1-1, with D uncertain. The germline V gene has CDR1 LGHNT and CDR2 FRNRAP. V was clipped by 4 bases and J by 6 bases, with 15 bases between them. This CDR3 spans 14 amino acids. DNA of the CDR3: TGTGCTAGTGGTTCCACTCCTCGGAGTGCTGAAGCTTTCTTT. Translation: CASGSTPRSAEAFF.

The CDR3 is CASSYGSVGLDTEAFF. CDR3 nucleotides: TGTGCCAGCAGTTACGGGAGTGTCGGGTTGGACACTGAAGCTTTCTTT. This chain connects TRBV6-5 to TRBJ1-1, with D unclear. The CDR3 is made up of 16 amino acids. Germline-derived CDR1 and CDR2 are MNHEY and SVGAGI. Trimming stripped 2 bases from V and 3 bases from J, with 16 bases between.

The chain links TRBV27 to TRBJ2-7; 10 bases map to TRBD2. V lost 5 bases, J lost 4 bases, and 8 bases stayed unmatched. The CDR3 sequence is 15 residues long. The V gene's germline CDR1 is MNHEY and CDR2 SMNVEV (reference sequence). CDR3 coding DNA: TGTGCCAGCAGTCCGCTAGCGGGAGTTCCGTACGAGCAGTACTTC. Translation gives CASSPLAGVPYEQYF.

CDR3 sequence reads: CASSLGSYTTNEKLFF. For the CDR3, the DNA is TGTGCCAGCAGCTTAGGCAGTTATACAACTAATGAAAAACTGTTTTTT. This rearrangement joins TRBV7-6 to TRBJ1-4; D gene ambiguous. V dropped 1 base and J dropped 0 bases, with 9 bases sitting between them. The CDR3 extends over 16 amino acids. CDR1 is SGHVS and CDR2 is FNYEAQ in the germline V gene.

This clone occurred once. The V gene is TRBV15, the J gene TRBJ2-5, with unresolved D. The CDR3 contains 15 residues. Trimming pared 0 bases from V and 3 bases from J, leaving 11 bases between. Germline V gives CDR1 LNHNV, CDR2 YYDKDF (reference sequence). The CDR3 DNA sequence: TGTGCCACCAGCAGAGAGGTAGACTTTGAAGAGACCCAGTACTTC. Translating gives CATSREVDFEETQYF.

This sequence joins TRBV5-1 and TRBJ2-3; 7 bases agree with TRBD1. From germline, CDR1 is SGHRS and CDR2 YFSETQ. V lost 4 bases and J lost 8; bases outside the gene matches: 10. The CDR3 is made up of 14 amino acids. The CDR3 DNA follows: TGCGCCAGCAGCCTCGAGGGACAGATGGGTACGCAGTATTTT. The encoded protein is CASSLEGQMGTQYF.